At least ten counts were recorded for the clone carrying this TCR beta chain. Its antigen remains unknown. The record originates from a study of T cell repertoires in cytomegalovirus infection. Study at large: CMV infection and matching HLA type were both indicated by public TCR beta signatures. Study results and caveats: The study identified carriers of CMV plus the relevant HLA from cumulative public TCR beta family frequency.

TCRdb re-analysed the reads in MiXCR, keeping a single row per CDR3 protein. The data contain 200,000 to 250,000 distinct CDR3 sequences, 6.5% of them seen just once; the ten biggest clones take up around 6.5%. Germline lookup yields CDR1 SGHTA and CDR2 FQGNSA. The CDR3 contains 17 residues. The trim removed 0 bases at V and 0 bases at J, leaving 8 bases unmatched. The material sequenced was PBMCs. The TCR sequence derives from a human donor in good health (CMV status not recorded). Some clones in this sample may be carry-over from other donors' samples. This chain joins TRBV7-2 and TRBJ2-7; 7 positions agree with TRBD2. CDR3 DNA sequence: TGTGCCAGCAGCTTAGCCCCCAACGGGGGGAACTCCTACGAGCAGTACTTC. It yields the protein CASSLAPNGGNSYEQYF.